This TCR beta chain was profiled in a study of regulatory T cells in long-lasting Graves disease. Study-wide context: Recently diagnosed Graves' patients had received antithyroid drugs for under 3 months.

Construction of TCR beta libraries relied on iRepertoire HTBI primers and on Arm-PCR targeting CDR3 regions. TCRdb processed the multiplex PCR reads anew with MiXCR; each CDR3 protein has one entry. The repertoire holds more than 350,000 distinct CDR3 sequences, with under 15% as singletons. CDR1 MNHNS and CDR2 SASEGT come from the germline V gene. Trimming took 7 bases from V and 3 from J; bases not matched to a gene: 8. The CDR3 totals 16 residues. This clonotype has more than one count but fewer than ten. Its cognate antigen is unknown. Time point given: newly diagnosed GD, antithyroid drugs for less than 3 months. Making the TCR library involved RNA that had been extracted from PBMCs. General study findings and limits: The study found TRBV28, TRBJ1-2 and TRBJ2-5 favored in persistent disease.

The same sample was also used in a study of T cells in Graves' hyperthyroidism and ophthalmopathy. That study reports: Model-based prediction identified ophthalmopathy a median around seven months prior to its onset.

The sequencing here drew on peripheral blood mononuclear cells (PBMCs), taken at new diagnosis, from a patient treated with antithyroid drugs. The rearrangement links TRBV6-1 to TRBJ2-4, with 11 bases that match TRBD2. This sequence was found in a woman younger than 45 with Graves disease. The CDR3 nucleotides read TGTGCCAGCACCATTAGCGGGAGGGCCGGCAAAAACATTCAGTACTTC. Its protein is CASTISGRAGKNIQYF.